This is a list of T cell receptor beta chains from one sample in a study of cytomegalovirus exposure and HLA in healthy donors. Some clones are missing from TCRdb's copy, which holds only in-frame ones; the method was immunoSEQ multiplex PCR. The sample has some 120,000 clones; roughly 75% are singletons. The source material was PBMCs. Receptors were obtained from a female donor in good health and CMV-seronegative. Each CDR3 is given with its conserved first and last residue. A D gene is named only where the DNA matches it firmly. Some rows have no size entry. The others give once, few or many, or a class for an expanded clone.

V gene: TRBV7-9; clone size: .; J gene: TRBJ2-7; D gene: .; CDR3 protein: CASTPGHYEQYF; CDR3 DNA: TGTGCCAGCACGCCTGGACACTACGAGCAGTACTTC
V gene: TRBV2; clone size: .; J gene: TRBJ1-1; D gene: TRBD1; CDR3 protein: CASNRGPQGLVEAFF; CDR3 DNA: TGTGCCAGCAACAGGGGCCCCCAGGGATTGGTTGAAGCTTTCTTT
V gene: TRBV5-1; clone size: .; J gene: TRBJ1-1; D gene: TRBD1; CDR3 protein: CASTWTGSNTEAFF; CDR3 DNA: TGCGCCAGCACATGGACAGGCAGCAACACTGAAGCTTTCTTT
V gene: TRBV30; clone size: .; J gene: TRBJ1-1; D gene: .; CDR3 protein: CAWSVTISAPEAFF; CDR3 DNA: TGTGCCTGGAGTGTGACAATCTCGGCCCCTGAAGCTTTCTTT
V gene: TRBV5-4; clone size: few; J gene: TRBJ1-3; D gene: .; CDR3 protein: CASSNDLGGSSGNTIYF; CDR3 DNA: TGTGCCAGCAGCAACGACCTGGGGGGGTCATCTGGAAACACCATATATTTT
V gene: TRBV9; clone size: .; J gene: TRBJ2-1; D gene: TRBD2; CDR3 protein: CASSVGVGGTSSYNEQFF; CDR3 DNA: TGTGCCAGCAGCGTAGGTGTTGGAGGGACTAGCAGCTACAATGAGCAGTTCTTC
V gene: TRBV7-3; clone size: .; J gene: TRBJ2-3; D gene: .; CDR3 protein: CASSRDSQADTQYF; CDR3 DNA: TGTGCCAGCAGCAGGGACTCTCAGGCAGATACGCAGTATTTT
V gene: TRBV9; clone size: .; J gene: TRBJ2-7; D gene: .; CDR3 protein: CASSVGPGTGGTYEQYF; CDR3 DNA: TGTGCCAGCAGCGTAGGGCCTGGTACAGGTGGAACCTACGAGCAGTACTTC
V gene: TRBV5-1; clone size: .; J gene: TRBJ1-4; D gene: .; CDR3 protein: CASSLWGQTNEKLFF; CDR3 DNA: TGCGCCAGCAGCTTGTGGGGACAAACTAATGAAAAACTGTTTTTT
V gene: TRBV11-2; clone size: .; J gene: TRBJ1-6; D gene: .; CDR3 protein: CASSSLTADNSPLHF; CDR3 DNA: TGTGCCAGCAGCTCACTGACAGCAGACAATTCACCCCTCCACTTT
V gene: TRBV2; clone size: .; J gene: TRBJ2-1; D gene: TRBD2; CDR3 protein: CASSTSGRGNEQFF; CDR3 DNA: TGTGCCAGCAGTACTAGCGGGAGAGGGAATGAGCAGTTCTTC
V gene: TRBV7-3; clone size: .; J gene: TRBJ2-2; D gene: .; CDR3 protein: CASSSYRDSDLRGTGELFF; CDR3 DNA: TGTGCCAGCAGCTCGTACCGGGACTCCGACCTTCGTGGCACCGGGGAGCTGTTTTTT
V gene: TRBV5-6; clone size: .; J gene: TRBJ2-5; D gene: TRBD1; CDR3 protein: CASSIRTGGQETQYF; CDR3 DNA: TGTGCCAGCAGCATACGGACAGGGGGCCAAGAGACCCAGTACTTC
V gene: TRBV6-1; clone size: .; J gene: TRBJ1-6; D gene: TRBD1; CDR3 protein: CASSEGTGGSPLHF; CDR3 DNA: TGTGCCAGCAGTGAAGGGACAGGGGGCTCACCCCTCCACTTT
V gene: TRBV4-1; clone size: .; J gene: TRBJ1-2; D gene: .; CDR3 protein: CASSQDRLPGGAPGYTF; CDR3 DNA: TGCGCCAGCAGCCAAGATAGGTTGCCTGGGGGGGCGCCCGGCTACACCTTC
V gene: TRBV9; clone size: .; J gene: TRBJ2-1; D gene: TRBD2; CDR3 protein: CASSASPTSGSAQFF; CDR3 DNA: TGTGCCAGCAGCGCCAGCCCCACTAGCGGGAGTGCGCAGTTCTTC
V gene: TRBV9; clone size: .; J gene: TRBJ2-1; D gene: TRBD2; CDR3 protein: CASSPGGSAGGYPSYNEQFF; CDR3 DNA: TGTGCCAGCAGCCCCGGGGGATCGGCGGGGGGTTATCCCTCCTACAATGAGCAGTTCTTC
V gene: TRBV21-1; clone size: .; J gene: TRBJ2-1; D gene: .; CDR3 protein: CASSKDRGYNEQFF; CDR3 DNA: TGTGCCAGCAGCAAGGACAGGGGTTACAATGAGCAGTTCTTC